The source of this T cell receptor beta chain is a study of blood T cell repertoires in COVID-19. Assay used: immunoSEQ multiplex PCR; TCRdb lists only in-frame clones, some missing. The sample carries roughly 60,000 clones, approximately 80% recorded once. This clone occurred a few times. Germline V lookup: CDR1 MGHRA, CDR2 YSYEKL. The ends lost 0 bases at V and 1 base at J; junction bases unmatched: 11. The CDR3 has 20 amino acids. The source material was peripheral blood. This rearrangement joins TRBV4-1 to TRBJ2-2; 10 bases are a match to TRBD2. The sequence derives from a man at least 80 years old with acute or convalescent COVID-19. CDR3 bases: TGCGCCAGCAGCCAAGACCCATTCCCTCCTAGCGGGAGGAACACCGGGGAGCTGTTTTTT. Protein: CASSQDPFPPSGRNTGELFF.